These 29 T cell receptor beta chains were sequenced from one sample in a study of T-cell reconstitution after alpha-beta-depleted transplantation in children. The authors prepared the TCRbeta library with unique molecular identifiers. TCRdb processed the PCR reads anew with MiXCR; each CDR3 protein has one entry. The data show some 150,000 distinct CDR3 sequences, with 7.5% to 9% seen just once and 15% to 20% held by the top ten. The sample here was PBMCs, mostly from graft donor cells, taken 180 days after TCRalphabeta/CD19-depleted stem cell transplant. The origin of the receptors is a female patient between 2 and 15 years old who had a stem cell transplant for congenital amegakaryocytic thrombocytopenia, so the T cells may come from the graft donor.

This clonotype was seen more than once but under ten times. The chain joins TRBV18 to TRBJ2-1, with no clear D. Germline V gives CDR1 KGHSH, CDR2 LQKENI. This CDR3 spans 14 amino acids. V was cut by 2 bases and J by 7 bases, with 12 bases left in between. In DNA form, the CDR3 reads TGTGCCAGCTCACCAAGTCTTGCCGAAAATGAGCAGTTCTTC. Translated, it gives CASSPSLAENEQFF.

The rearrangement joins TRBV20-1 to TRBJ2-3; 11 positions agree with TRBD2. J was trimmed by 6 bases and V by 4 bases; bases with no gene match: 0. There are 12 residues in the CDR3. CDR1 DFQATT and CDR2 SNEGSKA come from the germline V gene (reference sequence). The CDR3 sequence is CSAIAGGDTQYF. The CDR3 coding sequence is TGCAGTGCTATAGCGGGAGGGGATACGCAGTATTTT.

This clonotype appeared many times. V gene TRBV7-3 combines with J gene TRBJ2-1; D unclear. There are 16 residues in the CDR3. Germline values: CDR1 SGHTA, CDR2 FQGTGA. V dropped 1 base and J dropped 0 bases, with 10 bases sitting between them. CDR3 protein: CASSLIGLSSYNEQFF. The CDR3 nucleotides read TGTGCCAGCAGCTTAATCGGCTTGAGCTCCTACAATGAGCAGTTCTTC.

This clonotype was seen at least ten times. The genes are TRBV6-2 or TRBV6-3 and TRBJ1-5, with TRBD1 matching over 7 bases. The CDR3 sequence is 15 residues long. With V trimmed by 6 bases and J by 1 base, 6 bases remained unmatched. The V gene's germline CDR1 is MNHEY and CDR2 SVGEGT. DNA of the CDR3: TGTGCCAGCAGGCCCACAGGGGAGAGCAATCAGCCCCAGCATTTT. This translates into CASRPTGESNQPQHF.

This clonotype showed up many times. V and J are TRBV10-3 and TRBJ1-5; D call uncertain. Per germline, CDR1 ENHRY and CDR2 SYGVKD. CDR3 size: 15 residues. The V and J ends lost 3 bases and 2 bases respectively, with 11 bases between them. The CDR3: CAISEWGGGNQPQHF. Here the CDR3 DNA reads TGTGCCATCAGTGAATGGGGTGGGGGCAATCAGCCCCAGCATTTT.

This clonotype was found many times. For the CDR3, the DNA is TGTGCCAGCAGCCCTGCGGGGGTGGGAACCTCTGGAAACACCATATATTTT. It specifies CASSPAGVGTSGNTIYF. The V and J genes are TRBV28 and TRBJ1-3; possible D gene TRBD1, 5 bases. Germline V gene lookup returns CDR1 MDHEN and CDR2 SYDVKM. CDR3 size: 17 residues. Trimming took off 6 bases at V and 0 bases at J, with 18 bases between the two ends.

In its sample, this clonotype was seen many times. V and J are TRBV29-1 and TRBJ2-1, with D perhaps matching TRBD1 (5 bases). V was trimmed by 0 bases and J by 4 bases, leaving 13 bases between them. Germline V gene sequence: CDR1 SQVTM, CDR2 ANQGSEA. CDR3 length: 15 residues. In nucleotides, the CDR3 is TGCAGCGTTGAAGATGGGGCAGGGAATTACAATGAGCAGTTCTTC. This gives the protein CSVEDGAGNYNEQFF.

This clonotype was counted only a few times. The rearrangement joins TRBV27 to TRBJ2-5; 9 bases are shared with TRBD1. The CDR3 loop spans 15 amino acids. V shed 3 bases and J 5 bases; nucleotides not matched to a gene: 7. CDR1 is MNHEY, CDR2 SMNVEV, per germline (reference sequence). As DNA, the CDR3 is TGTGCCAGCAGTTTCGATGGGACAGGGCTGGAGACCCAGTACTTC. Translating it yields CASSFDGTGLETQYF.

This clonotype was found many times. The chain carries TRBV6-5 and TRBJ2-7; the match to TRBD1 covers 7 bases. Germline V gene data show CDR1 as MNHEY and CDR2 as SVGAGI. With V trimmed by 0 bases and J by 1 base, 6 bases remained unmatched. The CDR3 extends over 16 amino acids. CDR3 loop: CASSYSSQGLSYEQYF. In DNA form, the CDR3 reads TGTGCCAGCAGTTACTCGTCACAGGGGCTTTCCTACGAGCAGTACTTC.

CDR3 sequence: CASSFQGSSYEQYF. Here the CDR3 DNA reads TGTGCCAGCAGTTTTCAGGGGTCCTCCTACGAGCAGTACTTC. The V and J genes are TRBV12-3 or TRBV12-4 and TRBJ2-7; possible D gene TRBD1, 6 bases. This CDR3 comprises 14 residues. V gave up 3 bases and J gave up 0 bases, with 9 bases separating them.

This clonotype has a count of ten or more. V and J are TRBV15 and TRBJ2-1, with D possibly being TRBD2 (5 bases). The length of the CDR3 is 16 residues. Germline V CDR1 and CDR2: LNHNV, YYDKDF (reference sequence). The ends were cut back, 0 bases at V and 0 bases at J, with 9 bases in the middle. The chain's CDR3 is CATSRDLADSYNEQFF. CDR3 DNA: TGTGCCACCAGCAGAGATCTAGCCGACTCCTACAATGAGCAGTTCTTC. The full variable domain, rest sourced from reference TRBV15 and TRBJ2-1, is DAMVIQNPRYQVTQFGKPVTLSCSQTLNHNVMYWYQQKSSQAPKLLFHYYDKDFNNEADTPDNFQSRRPNTSFCFLDIRSPGLGDTAMYLCATSRDLADSYNEQFFGPGTRLTVL.

This clonotype was picked up many times. The genes are TRBV4-1 and TRBJ2-5; D is possibly TRBD1 (5 bases). The CDR3 contains 15 residues. Trimming took 2 bases from V and 2 from J, leaving 12 bases between them. The germline gives CDR1 MGHRA, CDR2 YSYEKL. The CDR3 DNA is TGCGCCAGCAGCCAACGTGGGGCCACGCAAGAGACCCAGTACTTC. The encoded protein is CASSQRGATQETQYF.

The V gene is TRBV12-3 or TRBV12-4, the J gene TRBJ2-7; 8 bases are a match to TRBD1. The CDR3 loop spans 16 amino acids. V shed 5 bases, J shed 3 bases, and the junction held 12 bases outside the gene matches. The CDR3 DNA sequence: TGTGCCAGCAGTCCAACCCTGCGCAGGGGGCGCTACGAGCAGTACTTC. Translated, it gives CASSPTLRRGRYEQYF.

This clonotype was counted ten times or more. The genes are TRBV11-2 and TRBJ1-4; 7 bases are shared with TRBD1. CDR1 is SGHAT, CDR2 FQNNGV, per germline. This CDR3 has 14 residues. Trimming removed 4 bases from V and 3 bases from J; junction bases left unmatched: 2. CDR3 bases: TGTGCCAGCAGCTCCCAGGGGGCTAATGAAAAACTGTTTTTT. Its translation: CASSSQGANEKLFF. The entire variable domain, with the rest obtained from reference TRBV11-2 and TRBJ1-4, is as follows: EAGVAQSPRYKIIEKRQSVAFWCNPISGHATLYWYQQILGQGPKLLIQFQNNGVVDDSQLPKDRFSAERLKGVDSTLKIQPAKLEDSAVYLCASSSQGANEKLFFGSGTQLSVL.

This clonotype has only a few counts. The chain carries TRBV28 and TRBJ1-1, with D uncertain. CDR1 and CDR2 from the germline V gene are MDHEN and SYDVKM. Trimming cost V 11 bases and J 0 bases, with 25 bases left between them. The CDR3 loop spans 17 amino acids. CDR3 region: CAPPTEVSGPMNTEAFF. The CDR3 DNA is TGTGCCCCCCCCACAGAGGTATCAGGCCCAATGAACACTGAAGCTTTCTTT.

This clonotype was observed at least ten times. The chain couples TRBV12-3 or TRBV12-4 to TRBJ2-1; D may be TRBD1 (5 bases). The V end was cut by 1 base, the J end by 11 bases, with 6 bases between. The CDR3 runs 11 residues. CDR3 sequence (DNA): TGTGCCAGCAGTTTAGGGACACAGCAGTTCTTC. Its translation: CASSLGTQQFF.

This clonotype came up many times. The chain couples TRBV3-1 to TRBJ2-7, with D unresolved. Trimming took 3 bases from V and 4 from J, leaving 10 bases between them. The germline gives CDR1 LGHDT, CDR2 YNNKEL (reference sequence). The CDR3 consists of 13 residues. The CDR3 loop is CASSHSNEYEQYF. CDR3 DNA sequence: TGTGCCAGCAGCCACTCGAATGAATACGAGCAGTACTTC.

This clonotype came up a few times. V usage is TRBV11-2 and J usage is TRBJ2-1; TRBD1 aligns across 9 bases. Looked up from germline, CDR1 is SGHAT and CDR2 is FQNNGV. The trim removed 6 bases at V and 8 bases at J, leaving 11 bases unmatched. The CDR3 consists of 15 residues. The CDR3 DNA reads TGTGCCAGCAGACTAAACAGGGGGCTAGTGGATGAGCAGTTCTTC. It encodes CASRLNRGLVDEQFF.

This clonotype was seen at least ten times. The chain employs TRBV6-1 and TRBJ2-7, with D unclear. With 6 bases removed from V and 7 bases from J, the gap between germline ends came to 16 bases. This CDR3 has 13 amino acids. The germline CDR1 and CDR2 sequences are MNHNS and SASEGT. Here the CDR3 reads CASSPPGRREQYF. CDR3 DNA: TGTGCCAGCAGCCCCCCAGGCCGGCGGGAGCAGTACTTC.

This clonotype was found many times. This rearrangement joins TRBV9 to TRBJ2-7; 7 nucleotides agree with TRBD2. Germline V gives CDR1 SGDLS, CDR2 YYNGEE. This CDR3 has 16 residues. After removal of 0 bases from V and 2 bases from J, the junction contained 8 bases not matched to a gene. The CDR3 sequence is CASSVAPERGTYEQYF. CDR3 nucleotide sequence: TGTGCCAGCAGCGTAGCTCCCGAGCGGGGAACCTACGAGCAGTACTTC.

This clonotype has at least ten counts. The chain links TRBV28 to TRBJ1-5; D is ambiguous. Trimming left V 2 bases short and J 7 bases short, with 6 bases between. CDR1 and CDR2 from the germline V gene are MDHEN and SYDVKM. The CDR3 runs to 12 residues. CDR3 DNA sequence: TGTGCCAGCAGTTTAGTACAGCAGCCCCAGCATTTT. Residues: CASSLVQQPQHF.

The rearrangement joins TRBV28 to TRBJ1-1, with unresolved D. Trimming pared 2 bases from V and 7 bases from J, leaving 5 bases between. Germline assignment: CDR1 MDHEN and CDR2 SYDVKM. The CDR3 covers 11 residues. The CDR3 sequence: CASSLIGEAFF. CDR3 sequence (DNA): TGTGCCAGCAGTTTAATTGGTGAAGCTTTCTTT.

There are many counts of this clonotype. This rearrangement joins TRBV29-1 to TRBJ1-1, with 7 bases identical to TRBD1. Per germline, CDR1 SQVTM and CDR2 ANQGSEA. The ends lost 6 bases at V and 0 bases at J; junction bases unmatched: 7. This CDR3 has 14 residues. As DNA, the CDR3 is TGCAGCGTGGAAAAAACAGGGGTGAACACTGAAGCTTTCTTT. Its protein product is CSVEKTGVNTEAFF.

This clonotype has ten or more counts. The rearrangement uses TRBV7-9 and TRBJ1-2; TRBD1 matches 7 bases. Germline V gene lookup returns CDR1 SEHNR and CDR2 FQNEAQ (reference sequence). Trimming took 6 bases from V and 3 from J; bases not matched to a gene: 10. This CDR3 is 15 amino acids long. Here the CDR3 reads CASSSSSGTDYGYTF. CDR3 DNA sequence: TGTGCCAGCAGTTCTTCCTCGGGGACAGACTATGGCTACACCTTC.

A word on this clonotype: Sequence at one end of the junction differs from germline and may be a read error. The chain is built from TRBV29-1 and TRBJ2-7; D is unresolved. The CDR3 runs 11 residues. From germline, CDR1 is SQVTM and CDR2 ANQGSEA. The DNA for the CDR3 is TGCAGCGTTGAAGATGCCACCTTTACGCACTTC. Amino acids: CSVEDATFTHF.

This clonotype was seen at least ten times. The chain is built from TRBV7-9 and TRBJ1-2; D remains unclear. The V end was cut by 5 bases, the J end by 0 bases, with 16 bases between. The CDR3 loop spans 16 amino acids. The germline CDR1 and CDR2 sequences are SEHNR and FQNEAQ (reference sequence). The DNA of the CDR3 is TGTGCCAGCAGCCAGAATATGGGAAGAGCTAACTATGGCTACACCTTC. Encoded protein: CASSQNMGRANYGYTF.

This clonotype has a count of ten or more. The rearrangement uses TRBV12-3 or TRBV12-4 and TRBJ2-7; TRBD1 matches at 8 bases. This CDR3 is built from 17 residues. J was trimmed by 0 bases and V by 6 bases; bases with no gene match: 13. This CDR3 is CASRKKQTGESSYEQYF. DNA of the CDR3: TGTGCCAGCAGGAAGAAACAGACAGGGGAGAGCTCCTACGAGCAGTACTTC.

This rearrangement joins TRBV5-4 to TRBJ2-4; D remains ambiguous. CDR3 size: 14 residues. Germline loops: CDR1 SGHNT, CDR2 YYREEE (reference sequence). V was pared by 4 bases and J by 2 bases, with 10 bases between. The CDR3 DNA is TGTGCCAGCAGCCTAACCGGGCCCAAAAACATTCAGTACTTC. Protein product: CASSLTGPKNIQYF.

This clonotype was seen only a few times. The chain is built from TRBV18 and TRBJ1-2, with 10 bases lining up with TRBD1. CDR3 length: 15 residues. Germline CDR1 and CDR2: KGHSH and LQKENI. With 4 bases clipped from V and 4 bases from J, the junction kept 6 bases outside the gene matches. Here the CDR3 DNA reads TGTGCCAGCTCACAAACGACAGGGGGCAGCTATGGCTACACCTTC. Its translation: CASSQTTGGSYGYTF.